One sample yielded the 18 T cell receptor beta chains listed below, sequenced in a study of cytomegalovirus exposure and HLA in healthy donors. PCR amplification relied on 60 Vbeta primers (plus 13 Jbeta primers). Using immunoSEQ multiplex PCR, the repertoire was profiled, and TCRdb retains in-frame clones only, with some absent. This listing includes approximately 110,000 clones. Sequencing was performed on PBMCs. These receptors were collected from a man younger than 45 in good health and CMV-seronegative.

J is TRBJ1-6 and V is TRBV6-5; the D gene is possibly TRBD1 (5 bases). CDR3 length: 15 residues. The germline CDR1 and CDR2 sequences are MNHEY and SVGAGI. Deletions cut 0 bases from V and 10 bases from J, with 13 bases between. The CDR3 region is CASSYSAGLESPLHF. CDR3 coding DNA: TGTGCCAGCAGTTACTCAGCGGGACTCGAGTCACCCCTCCACTTT.

The rearrangement links TRBV29-1 to TRBJ2-5; the match to TRBD1 covers 8 bases. The assigned J gene may be wrong: the sequence end matches TRBJ2-7 better. The CDR3 sequence is 11 residues long. Germline assignment: CDR1 SQVTM and CDR2 ANQGSEA. The CDR3 here is CSVQGVHEQYF. The CDR3 DNA sequence: TGCAGCGTACAGGGGGTCCACGAGCAGTACTTC.

CDR3 amino acids: CASVPGYQETQYF. DNA of the CDR3: TGTGCCAGCGTACCGGGTTACCAAGAGACCCAGTACTTC. V usage is TRBV5-8 and J usage is TRBJ2-5, with no clear D. CDR3 length: 13 amino acids. V shed 7 bases and J shed 0 bases, with 10 bases lying between them. Germline CDR1 and CDR2: SGHTS and YDEGEE. The full variable domain, its missing parts supplied by reference TRBV5-8 and TRBJ2-5, is EAGVTQSPTHLIKTRGQQATLRCSPISGHTSVYWYQQALGLGLQFLLWYDEGEERNRGNFPPRFSGRQFPNYSSELNVNALELEDSALYLCASVPGYQETQYFGPGTRLLVL.

The chain carries TRBV10-3 and TRBJ2-2; D gene ambiguous. The CDR3 is made up of 15 amino acids. V lost 3 bases, J lost 1 base, and 9 bases lay in between. Germline lookup yields CDR1 ENHRY and CDR2 SYGVKD. CDR3 amino acids: CAISDPTQNTGELFF. Written as DNA, the CDR3 is TGTGCCATCAGTGACCCGACTCAGAACACCGGGGAGCTGTTTTTT.

The chain links TRBV4-2 to TRBJ2-3; D is perhaps TRBD2 (5 bases). Trimming stripped 0 bases from V and 0 bases from J, with 10 bases between. The CDR3 is 16 residues long. Germline CDR1 is LGHNA and CDR2 is YNFKEQ. CDR3 amino acids: CASSQEPAASTDTQYF. DNA for the CDR3: TGTGCCAGCAGCCAAGAACCAGCGGCTAGCACAGATACGCAGTATTTT.

The rearrangement uses TRBV9 and TRBJ2-4, with 10 bases identical to TRBD2. The CDR3 consists of 16 residues. Germline trimming cut 1 base from V and 6 bases from J; bases unmatched to any gene: 7. CDR1 is SGDLS and CDR2 is YYNGEE in the germline V gene. The CDR3: CASSVSLAGAPNIQYF. CDR3 nucleotide sequence: TGTGCCAGCAGCGTAAGTCTAGCGGGGGCCCCAAACATTCAGTACTTC.

The gene calls are TRBV9 and TRBJ2-2; 7 positions agree with TRBD1. The V segment lost 3 bases and the J segment 4 bases; nucleotides outside the gene matches: 9. This CDR3 contains 16 residues. Germline-derived CDR1 and CDR2 are SGDLS and YYNGEE. DNA for the CDR3: TGTGCCAGCAGCGGACCAGGGGGAACGGGCACCGGGGAGCTGTTTTTT. The encoded protein is CASSGPGGTGTGELFF.

The gene calls are TRBV6-1 and TRBJ2-7; 9 nucleotides match TRBD1. From germline, CDR1 is MNHNS and CDR2 SASEGT. CDR3 length: 14 residues. The trim removed 6 bases at V and 7 bases at J, leaving 10 bases unmatched. CDR3 region: CASSGTGTGREQYF. The CDR3 bases are TGTGCCAGCAGCGGCACCGGGACAGGGCGAGAGCAGTACTTC.

This chain joins TRBV7-3 and TRBJ2-1, with 8 bases that match TRBD2. V was pared by 6 bases and J by 5 bases, with 15 bases of the junction left unmatched. Germline CDR1 SGHTA, CDR2 FQGTGA. The CDR3 totals 17 residues. The CDR3 region is CASSSKLGTRRNNEQFF. The CDR3 DNA reads TGTGCCAGCAGTTCGAAACTCGGGACTAGGAGGAACAATGAGCAGTTCTTC.

CDR3 nucleotide sequence: TGTGCCAGCTCAGGGACACAGGGTATCGCCACTGAAGCTTTCTTT. Translation: CASSGTQGIATEAFF. J is TRBJ1-1 and V is TRBV18; D perhaps matches TRBD1 (6 bases). The CDR3 totals 15 residues. V gave up 5 bases and J gave up 4 bases, with 17 bases separating them. Germline V CDR1 and CDR2: KGHSH, LQKENI.

The chain combines TRBV2 with TRBJ1-5, with D perhaps TRBD1 (5 bases). The V end lost 7 bases, the J end lost 2 bases, and 15 bases lay between the germline ends. Germline-derived CDR1 and CDR2 are SNHLY and FYNNEI. This CDR3 comprises 15 residues. Here the CDR3 DNA reads TGTGCCAGCATTGATGACCCGGGGGGCAATCAGCCCCAGCATTTT. Its protein product is CASIDDPGGNQPQHF.

This chain joins TRBV28 and TRBJ2-7; TRBD2 is a possible D gene (5 bases). Germline V gives CDR1 MDHEN, CDR2 SYDVKM. Between the trimmed V and J ends, which lost 2 bases and 3 bases, there was a span of 14 bases. The CDR3 runs to 15 residues. CDR3 in DNA: TGTGCCAGCAGTTTAGACGCCCTGGGGAGCTACGAGCAGTACTTC. As protein: CASSLDALGSYEQYF.

This sequence joins TRBV5-1 and TRBJ2-2; 8 nucleotides agree with TRBD2. Germline CDR1 reads SGHRS; CDR2 reads YFSETQ. The V segment lost 0 bases and the J segment 4 bases; nucleotides outside the gene matches: 5. The CDR3 has 16 amino acids. The CDR3 DNA sequence: TGCGCCAGCAGCTTGGTTAGCGGGGCTTCCACCGGGGAGCTGTTTTTT. Encoded protein: CASSLVSGASTGELFF.

This chain's CDR3 is CASSSRLGGDGDTQYF. The CDR3 DNA follows: TGTGCCAGCAGCTCACGGTTGGGGGGGGACGGAGATACGCAGTATTTT. This chain joins TRBV7-9 and TRBJ2-3; TRBD2 matches 7 bases. The CDR3 length is 16 residues. In germline, CDR1 is SEHNR, CDR2 FQNEAQ (reference sequence). The trim removed 4 bases at V and 5 bases at J, leaving 12 bases unmatched.

Regarding this clone: The same CDR3 also results from other DNA sequences found in this sample. This chain links TRBV6-5 with TRBJ2-7; D call uncertain. V dropped 0 bases and J dropped 2 bases, with 11 bases sitting between them. CDR3 size: 15 residues. Germline CDR1 is MNHEY and CDR2 is SVGAGI. Written as DNA, the CDR3 is TGTGCCAGCAGTTACTCGGCCGCGGTCCCCTACGAGCAGTACTTC. This encodes CASSYSAAVPYEQYF.

CDR3 sequence: CASSQPSGGTAGELFF. CDR3 DNA sequence: TGCGCCAGCAGCCAACCTAGCGGGGGGACAGCCGGGGAGCTGTTTTTT. The V gene is TRBV5-1, the J gene TRBJ2-2, with 11 positions matching TRBD2. The CDR3 spans 16 residues. V dropped 4 bases and J dropped 6; count of bases not matched to a gene: 8. Germline CDR1 SGHRS, CDR2 YFSETQ.

The V gene is TRBV28, the J gene TRBJ1-2; 7 bases are a match to TRBD1. This CDR3 has 15 amino acids. CDR1 and CDR2 from the germline V gene are MDHEN and SYDVKM. V lost 7 bases and J lost 4; bases outside the gene matches: 12. CDR3 sequence (DNA): TGTGCCAGCACCGATCAGGGGGGCCGAGTCTATGGCTACACCTTC. It codes for CASTDQGGRVYGYTF.

The genes are TRBV19 and TRBJ1-2; 7 bases match TRBD1. This CDR3 has 14 amino acids. The V gene's germline CDR1 is LNHDA and CDR2 SQIVND (reference sequence). V dropped 3 bases and J dropped 8; count of bases not matched to a gene: 9. The CDR3 bases are TGTGCCAGTAGTATGGGTCGACAGGGACCCGGCTACACCTTC. Its translation: CASSMGRQGPGYTF.